This T cell receptor (beta chain) was recorded in a study of blood T cell repertoires in COVID-19. Whole-study context: The study drew acute and convalescent COVID-19 samples from the United States, Italy and Spain. The cDNA or gDNA used as material had been derived from T cells, B-cell-depleted T cells, or PBMCs.

Original processing notes: Nucleated cell counts were estimated from reference gene primer amplification. Some clones are missing from TCRdb's copy, which holds only in-frame ones; the method was immunoSEQ multiplex PCR. The DNA gave D and trimming, while V, J and clone size come from that table. The table has about 58,000 clones, 89% seen once. This CDR3 has 14 amino acids. CDR1 and CDR2 from the germline V gene are SGHRS and YFSETQ. V was pared by 3 bases and J by 5 bases, with 14 bases between. V usage is TRBV5-1 and J usage is TRBJ2-5; D may be TRBD2 (5 bases). The source material was peripheral blood. This sequence was found in a woman in her sixties or seventies with active COVID-19. CDR3 in DNA: TGCGCCAGCAGCTGGACGGCGGGCAGCGAGACCCAGTACTTC. Its translation is CASSWTAGSETQYF.